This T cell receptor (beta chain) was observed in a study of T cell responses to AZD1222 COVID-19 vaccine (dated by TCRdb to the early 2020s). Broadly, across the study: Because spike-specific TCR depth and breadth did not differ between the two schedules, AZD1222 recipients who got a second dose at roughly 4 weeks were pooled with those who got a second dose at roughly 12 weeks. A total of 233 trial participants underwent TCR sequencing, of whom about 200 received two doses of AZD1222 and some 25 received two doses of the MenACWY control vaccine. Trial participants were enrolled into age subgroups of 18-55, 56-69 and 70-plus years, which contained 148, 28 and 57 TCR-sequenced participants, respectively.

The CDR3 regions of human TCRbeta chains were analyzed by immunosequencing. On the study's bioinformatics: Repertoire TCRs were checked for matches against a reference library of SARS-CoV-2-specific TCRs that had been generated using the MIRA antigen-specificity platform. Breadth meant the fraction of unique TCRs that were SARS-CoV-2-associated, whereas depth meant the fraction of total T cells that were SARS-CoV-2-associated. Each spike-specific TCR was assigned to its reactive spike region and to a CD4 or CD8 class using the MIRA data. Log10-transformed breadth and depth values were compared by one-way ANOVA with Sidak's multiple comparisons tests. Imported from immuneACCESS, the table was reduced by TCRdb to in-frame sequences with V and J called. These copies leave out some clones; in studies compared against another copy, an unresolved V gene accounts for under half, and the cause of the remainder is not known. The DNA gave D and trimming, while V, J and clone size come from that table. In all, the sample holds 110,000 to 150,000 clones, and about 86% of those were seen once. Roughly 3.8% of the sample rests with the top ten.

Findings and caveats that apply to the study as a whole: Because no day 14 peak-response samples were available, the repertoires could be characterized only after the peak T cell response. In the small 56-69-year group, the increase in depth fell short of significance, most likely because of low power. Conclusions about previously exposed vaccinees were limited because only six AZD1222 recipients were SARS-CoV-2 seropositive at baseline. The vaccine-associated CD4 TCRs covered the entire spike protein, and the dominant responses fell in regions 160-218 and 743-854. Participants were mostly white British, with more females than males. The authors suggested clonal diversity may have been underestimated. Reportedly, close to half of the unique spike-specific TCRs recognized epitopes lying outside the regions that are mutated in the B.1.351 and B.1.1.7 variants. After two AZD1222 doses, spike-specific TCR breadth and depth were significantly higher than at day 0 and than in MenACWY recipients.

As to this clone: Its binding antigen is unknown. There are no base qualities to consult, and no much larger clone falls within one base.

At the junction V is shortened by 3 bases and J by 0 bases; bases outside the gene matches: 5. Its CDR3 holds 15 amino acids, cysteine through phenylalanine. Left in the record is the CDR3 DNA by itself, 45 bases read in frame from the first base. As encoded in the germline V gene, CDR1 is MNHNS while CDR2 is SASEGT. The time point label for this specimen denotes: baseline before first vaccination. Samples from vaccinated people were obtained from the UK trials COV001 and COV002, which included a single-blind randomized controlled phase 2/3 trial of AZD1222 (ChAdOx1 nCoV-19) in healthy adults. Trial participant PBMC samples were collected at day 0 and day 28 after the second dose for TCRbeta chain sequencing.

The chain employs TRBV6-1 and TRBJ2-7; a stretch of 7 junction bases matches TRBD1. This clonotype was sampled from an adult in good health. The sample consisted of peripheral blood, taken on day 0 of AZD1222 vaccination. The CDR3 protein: CASSDLTGSSYEQYF. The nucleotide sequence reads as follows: TGTGCCAGCAGTGATTTGACAGGGAGCTCCTACGAGCAGTACTTC.